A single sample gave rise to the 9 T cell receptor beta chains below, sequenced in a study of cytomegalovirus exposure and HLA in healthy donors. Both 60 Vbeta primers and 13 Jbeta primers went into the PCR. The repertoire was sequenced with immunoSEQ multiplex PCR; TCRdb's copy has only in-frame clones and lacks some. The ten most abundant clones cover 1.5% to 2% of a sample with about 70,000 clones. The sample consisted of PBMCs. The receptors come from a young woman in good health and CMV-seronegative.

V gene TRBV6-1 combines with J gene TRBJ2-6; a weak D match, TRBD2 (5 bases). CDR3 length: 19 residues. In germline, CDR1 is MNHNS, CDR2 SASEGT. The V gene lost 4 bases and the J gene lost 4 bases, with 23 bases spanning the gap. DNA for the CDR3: TGTGCCAGCAGTGGTATCCTTGGGCACGCCGGAGGAGGGGCCAACGTCCTGACTTTC. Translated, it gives CASSGILGHAGGGANVLTF.

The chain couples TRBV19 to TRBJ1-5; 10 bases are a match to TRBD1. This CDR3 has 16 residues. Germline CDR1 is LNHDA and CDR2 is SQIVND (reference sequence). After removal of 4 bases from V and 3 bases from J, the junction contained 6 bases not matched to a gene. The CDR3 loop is CASSSRTGGSNQPQHF. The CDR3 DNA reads TGTGCCAGTAGTAGTCGGACAGGGGGTTCCAATCAGCCCCAGCATTTT.

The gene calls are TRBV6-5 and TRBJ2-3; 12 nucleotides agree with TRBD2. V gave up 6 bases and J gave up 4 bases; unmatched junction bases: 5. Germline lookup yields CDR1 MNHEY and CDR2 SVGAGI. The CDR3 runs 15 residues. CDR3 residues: CASSRLAGAADTQYF. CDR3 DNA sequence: TGTGCCAGCAGCCGACTAGCGGGAGCGGCAGATACGCAGTATTTT.

The CDR3 DNA is TGTGCCAGCAGCTCCGGCCTAGCGACTTACAATGAGCAGTTCTTC. Translation gives CASSSGLATYNEQFF. V gene TRBV6-5 combines with J gene TRBJ2-1; TRBD2 might be the D (6 bases). V was trimmed by 6 bases and J by 4 bases, leaving 16 bases between them. CDR3 length: 15 residues. The germline CDR1 and CDR2 sequences are MNHEY and SVGAGI.

CDR3 amino acids: CASRVLSLLNTGELFF. For the CDR3, the DNA is TGTGCCAGCAGAGTCCTGAGTCTCCTGAACACCGGGGAGCTGTTTTTT. The chain employs TRBV5-6 and TRBJ2-2; no clear D. Between the trimmed V and J ends, which lost 5 bases and 1 base, there was a span of 15 bases. The germline V gene encodes CDR1 SGHDT and CDR2 YYEEEE. The CDR3 covers 16 residues.

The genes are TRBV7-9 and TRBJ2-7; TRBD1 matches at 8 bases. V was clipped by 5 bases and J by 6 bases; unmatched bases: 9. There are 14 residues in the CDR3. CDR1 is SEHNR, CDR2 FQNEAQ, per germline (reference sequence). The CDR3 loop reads CASSRTGFKVEQYF. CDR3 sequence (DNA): TGTGCCAGCAGCCGGACAGGGTTTAAGGTCGAGCAGTACTTC.

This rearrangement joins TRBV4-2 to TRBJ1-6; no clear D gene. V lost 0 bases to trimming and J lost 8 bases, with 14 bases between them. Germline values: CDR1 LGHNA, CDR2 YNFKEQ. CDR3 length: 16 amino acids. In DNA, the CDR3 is TGTGCCAGCAGCCAAGATTTTCCAGATCCCGATTCACCCCTCCACTTT. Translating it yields CASSQDFPDPDSPLHF.

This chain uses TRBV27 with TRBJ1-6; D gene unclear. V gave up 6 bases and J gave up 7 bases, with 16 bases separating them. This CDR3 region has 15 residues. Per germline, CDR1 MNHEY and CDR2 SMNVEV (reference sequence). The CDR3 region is CASSYYDGWNSPLHF. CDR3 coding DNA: TGTGCCAGCAGCTACTACGATGGATGGAATTCACCCCTCCACTTT.

The CDR3 DNA is TGTGCCAGTACCTTAACCCGGGGCACTGAAGCTTTCTTT. Protein sequence: CASTLTRGTEAFF. The chain joins TRBV19 to TRBJ1-1, with D unclear. Trimming removed 7 bases at V and 4 bases at J, with 13 bases between. Germline loops: CDR1 LNHDA, CDR2 SQIVND (reference sequence). The CDR3 runs to 13 residues. The whole variable domain, filled in from reference TRBV19 and TRBJ1-1, reads DGGITQSPKYLFRKEGQNVTLSCEQNLNHDAMYWYRQDPGQGLRLIYYSQIVNDFQKGDIAEGYSVSREKKESFPLTVTSAQKNPTAFYLCASTLTRGTEAFFGQGTRLTVV.